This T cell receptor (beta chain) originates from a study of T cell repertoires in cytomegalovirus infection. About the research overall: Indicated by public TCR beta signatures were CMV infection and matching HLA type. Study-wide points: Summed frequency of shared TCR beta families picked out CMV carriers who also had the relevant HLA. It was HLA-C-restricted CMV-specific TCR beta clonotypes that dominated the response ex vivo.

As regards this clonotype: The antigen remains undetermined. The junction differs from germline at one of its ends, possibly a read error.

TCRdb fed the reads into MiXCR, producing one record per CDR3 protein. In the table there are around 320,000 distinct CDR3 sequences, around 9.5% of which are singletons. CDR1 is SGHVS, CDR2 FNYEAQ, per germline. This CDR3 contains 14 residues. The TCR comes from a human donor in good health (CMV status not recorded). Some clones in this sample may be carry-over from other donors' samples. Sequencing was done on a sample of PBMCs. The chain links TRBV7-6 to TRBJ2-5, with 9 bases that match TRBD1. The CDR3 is CTSSPRTGEETQYF. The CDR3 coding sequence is TGTACCAGCAGCCCGAGGACAGGGGAAGAGACCCAGTACTTC.